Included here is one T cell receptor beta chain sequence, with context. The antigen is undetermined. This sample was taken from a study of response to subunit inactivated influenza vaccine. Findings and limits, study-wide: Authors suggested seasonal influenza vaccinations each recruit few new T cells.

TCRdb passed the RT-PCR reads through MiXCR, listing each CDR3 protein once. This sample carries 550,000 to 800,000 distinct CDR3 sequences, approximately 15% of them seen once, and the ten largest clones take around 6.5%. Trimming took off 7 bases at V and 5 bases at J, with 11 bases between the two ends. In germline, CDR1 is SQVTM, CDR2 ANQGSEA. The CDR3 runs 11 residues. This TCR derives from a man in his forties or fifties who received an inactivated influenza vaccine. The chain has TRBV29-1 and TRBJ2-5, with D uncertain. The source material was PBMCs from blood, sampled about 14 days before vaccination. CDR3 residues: CSALAVETQYF. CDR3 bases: TGCAGCGCACTGGCTGTTGAGACCCAGTACTTC.